Listed below are T cell receptor beta chains from one sample, sequenced in a study of blood T cells in healthy people across ages. One entry per CDR3 protein results from TCRdb running MiXCR on the 5' RACE reads. The sample has 2 million or so distinct CDR3 sequences; 40% to 55% are singletons. The specimen sequenced was blood. These receptors originate from a woman aged 40 to 50 in good health. The CDR3 runs from the conserved cysteine through the conserved F or W. A D gene is named only where the DNA matches it firmly. Size values are once, few and many counts, or a class for expanded clones, and some rows have none.

V gene	D gene	J gene	clone size	CDR3 protein	CDR3 DNA
TRBV20-1	TRBD2	TRBJ2-3	-	CSARDWRGGRTDTQYF	TGCAGTGCTAGAGATTGGAGGGGAGGGCGAACAGATACGCAGTATTTT
TRBV20-1	TRBD2	TRBJ2-7	-	CSALVRGSSYEQYF	TGCAGTGCCCTCGTCCGCGGGAGCTCCTACGAGCAGTACTTC
TRBV7-6	-	TRBJ2-6	-	CASSIGVSGANVLTF	TGTGCCAGCAGCATCGGAGTCTCTGGGGCCAACGTCCTGACTTTC
TRBV4-3	TRBD1	TRBJ1-2	-	CASSPDRNVYGYTF	TGCGCCAGCAGCCCGGACAGGAACGTCTATGGCTACACCTTC
TRBV3-1	-	TRBJ2-1	-	CASRGRLDKYNEQFF	TGTGCCAGCAGGGGTCGTCTAGACAAGTACAATGAGCAGTTCTTC
TRBV7-2	TRBD2	TRBJ2-3	-	CASRMAGGPTDTQYF	TGTGCCAGCCGAATGGCGGGGGGCCCCACAGATACGCAGTATTTT
TRBV3-1	TRBD2	TRBJ2-5	few	CASSLALAELQETQYF	TGTGCCAGCAGTCTGGCACTAGCGGAGCTACAAGAGACCCAGTACTTC
TRBV29-1	-	TRBJ1-2	few	CSVDGDGYTF	TGCAGCGTTGATGGGGACGGCTACACCTTC
TRBV27	TRBD1	TRBJ2-7	once	CASSLQTGVSYEQYF	TGTGCCAGCAGTTTACAGACAGGGGTATCCTACGAGCAGTACTTC
TRBV4-1	TRBD1	TRBJ1-2	few	CASSHGTDANYGYTF	TGCGCCAGCAGTCATGGGACAGACGCTAACTATGGCTACACCTTC
TRBV7-2	TRBD2	TRBJ2-3	-	CASSREGLATDTQYF	TGTGCCAGCAGCCGTGAAGGACTAGCAACAGATACGCAGTATTTT